Included here is one T cell receptor (beta chain) sequence, with context. Other DNA sequences of this sample code for an identical CDR3. This specimen comes from a study of control samples from healthy donors and cancer patients. The length of the CDR3 is 13 residues. The V end lost 0 bases, the J end lost 3 bases, and 6 bases lay between the germline ends. Germline CDR1 and CDR2: SGHRS and YFSETQ. TCRdb keeps only in-frame clones here, not all; method: immunoSEQ multiplex PCR. Of over 150,000 clones listed, 90% were seen once; the top ten hold just over 1.4%. The sequenced sample consisted of blood. The J gene is TRBJ2-5, the V gene TRBV5-1, with a tentative D call TRBD1 (5 bases). This receptor was identified in a woman in her 50s in good health. The CDR3 sequence: CASSLVGEETQYF. The DNA for the CDR3 is TGCGCCAGCAGCTTGGTAGGGGAAGAGACCCAGTACTTC.